One T cell receptor beta chain is described in this entry. This record belongs to a study of blood T cell repertoires in COVID-19. Study details: Samples taken during acute and convalescent COVID-19 were collected in the United States, Italy and Spain.

Profiled with immunoSEQ multiplex PCR; TCRdb holds only in-frame clones, not every one. The table has about 100,000 clones, around nine tenths seen once. This CDR3 contains 14 residues. Per germline, CDR1 SGHRS and CDR2 YFSETQ. V was pared by 0 bases and J by 8 bases, with 9 bases between. Sequenced input: peripheral blood. This sequence was found in a man between 65 and 79 years old with acute or convalescent COVID-19. J is TRBJ1-6 and V is TRBV5-1; unclear D gene. This CDR3 is CASSLVAADSPLHF. The CDR3 DNA reads TGCGCCAGCAGCTTGGTGGCGGCCGATTCACCCCTCCACTTT.